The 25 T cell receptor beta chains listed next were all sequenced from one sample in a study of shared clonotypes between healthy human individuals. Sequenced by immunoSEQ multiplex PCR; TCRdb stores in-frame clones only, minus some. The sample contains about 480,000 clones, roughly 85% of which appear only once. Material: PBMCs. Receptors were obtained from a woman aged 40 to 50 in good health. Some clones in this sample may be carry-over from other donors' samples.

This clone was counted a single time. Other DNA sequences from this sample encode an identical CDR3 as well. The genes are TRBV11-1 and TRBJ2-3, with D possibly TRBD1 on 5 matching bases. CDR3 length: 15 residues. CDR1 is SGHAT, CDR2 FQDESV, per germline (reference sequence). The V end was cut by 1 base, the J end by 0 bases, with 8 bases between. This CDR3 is CASSLVGLSTDTQYF. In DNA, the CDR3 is TGTGCCAGCAGCTTAGTGGGGCTAAGCACAGATACGCAGTATTTT.

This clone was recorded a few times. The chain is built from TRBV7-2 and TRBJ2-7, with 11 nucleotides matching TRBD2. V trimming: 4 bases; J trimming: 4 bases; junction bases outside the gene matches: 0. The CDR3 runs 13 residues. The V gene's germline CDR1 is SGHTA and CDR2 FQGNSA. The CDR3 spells CASSWTSGYEQYF. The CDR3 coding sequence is TGTGCCAGCAGCTGGACTAGCGGGTACGAGCAGTACTTC.

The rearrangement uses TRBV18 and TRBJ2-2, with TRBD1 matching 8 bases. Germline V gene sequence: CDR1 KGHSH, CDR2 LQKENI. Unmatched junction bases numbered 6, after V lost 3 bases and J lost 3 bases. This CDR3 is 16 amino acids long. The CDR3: CASSPQGAAYTGELFF. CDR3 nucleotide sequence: TGTGCCAGCTCACCTCAGGGGGCAGCCTACACCGGGGAGCTGTTTTTT.

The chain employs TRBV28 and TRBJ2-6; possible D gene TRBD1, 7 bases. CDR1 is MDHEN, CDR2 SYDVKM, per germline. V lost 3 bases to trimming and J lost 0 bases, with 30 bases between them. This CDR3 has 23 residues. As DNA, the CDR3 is TGTGCCAGCAGTTTCGGATATCGACAGGGTCAGAGACGGGAGTACTCTGGGGCCAACGTCCTGACTTTC. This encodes CASSFGYRQGQRREYSGANVLTF.

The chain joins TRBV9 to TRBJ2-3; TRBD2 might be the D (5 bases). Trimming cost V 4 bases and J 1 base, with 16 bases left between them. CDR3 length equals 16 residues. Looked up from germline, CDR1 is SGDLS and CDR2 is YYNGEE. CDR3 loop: CASSPRRSGGTDTQYF. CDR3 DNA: TGTGCCAGCAGCCCGCGGCGGAGCGGCGGCACAGATACGCAGTATTTT.

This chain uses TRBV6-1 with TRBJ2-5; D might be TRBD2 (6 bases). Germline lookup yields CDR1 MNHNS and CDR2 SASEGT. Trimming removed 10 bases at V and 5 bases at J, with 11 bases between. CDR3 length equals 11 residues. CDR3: CATWAGETQYF. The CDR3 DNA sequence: TGTGCCACCTGGGCGGGGGAGACCCAGTACTTC.

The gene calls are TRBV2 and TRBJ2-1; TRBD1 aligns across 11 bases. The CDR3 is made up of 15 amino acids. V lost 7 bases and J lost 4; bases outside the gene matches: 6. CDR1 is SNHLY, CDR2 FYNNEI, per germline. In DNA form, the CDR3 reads TGTGCCAGCACCAGCGGGACAGGGGGTTACAATGAGCAGTTCTTC. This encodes CASTSGTGGYNEQFF.

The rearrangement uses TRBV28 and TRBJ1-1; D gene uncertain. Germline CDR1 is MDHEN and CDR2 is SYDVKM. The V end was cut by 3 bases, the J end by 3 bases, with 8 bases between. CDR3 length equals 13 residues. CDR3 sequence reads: CASSLSGHTEAFF. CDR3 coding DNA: TGTGCCAGCAGTTTGTCCGGACACACTGAAGCTTTCTTT.

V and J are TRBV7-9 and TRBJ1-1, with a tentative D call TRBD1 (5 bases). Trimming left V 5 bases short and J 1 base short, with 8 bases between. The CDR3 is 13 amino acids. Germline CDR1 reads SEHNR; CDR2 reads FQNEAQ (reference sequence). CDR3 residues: CASSPGGNTEAFF. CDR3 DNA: TGTGCCAGCAGCCCGGGGGGGAACACTGAAGCTTTCTTT. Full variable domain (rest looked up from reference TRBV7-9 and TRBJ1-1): DTGVSQNPRHKITKRGQNVTFRCDPISEHNRLYWYRQTLGQGPEFLTYFQNEAQLEKSRLLSDRFSAERPKGSFSTLEIQRTEQGDSAMYLCASSPGGNTEAFFGQGTRLTVV.

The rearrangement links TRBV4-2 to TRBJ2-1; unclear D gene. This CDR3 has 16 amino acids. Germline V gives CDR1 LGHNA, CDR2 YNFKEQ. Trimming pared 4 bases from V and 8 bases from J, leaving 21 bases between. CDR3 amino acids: CASSPSKVGGDHEQFF. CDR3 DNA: TGTGCCAGCAGCCCCTCCAAGGTAGGTGGAGACCATGAGCAGTTCTTC.

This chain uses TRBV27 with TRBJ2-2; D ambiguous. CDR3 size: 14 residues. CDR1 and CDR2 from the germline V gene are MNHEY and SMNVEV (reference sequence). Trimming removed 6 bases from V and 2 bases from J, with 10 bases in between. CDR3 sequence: CASRLSGNTGELFF. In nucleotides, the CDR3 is TGTGCCAGCAGACTTAGTGGCAACACCGGGGAGCTGTTTTTT.

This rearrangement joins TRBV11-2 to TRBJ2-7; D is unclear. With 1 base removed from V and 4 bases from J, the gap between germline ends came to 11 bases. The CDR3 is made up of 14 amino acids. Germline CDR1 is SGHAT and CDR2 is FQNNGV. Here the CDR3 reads CASSLGRVTYEQYF. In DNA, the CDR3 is TGTGCCAGCAGCTTAGGTAGAGTGACTTACGAGCAGTACTTC.

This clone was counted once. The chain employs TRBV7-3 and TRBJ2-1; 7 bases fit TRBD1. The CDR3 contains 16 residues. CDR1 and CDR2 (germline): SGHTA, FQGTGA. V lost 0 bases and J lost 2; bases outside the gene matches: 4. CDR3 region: CASSLTSTGTYNEQFF. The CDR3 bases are TGTGCCAGCAGCTTAACCTCGACAGGGACCTACAATGAGCAGTTCTTC.

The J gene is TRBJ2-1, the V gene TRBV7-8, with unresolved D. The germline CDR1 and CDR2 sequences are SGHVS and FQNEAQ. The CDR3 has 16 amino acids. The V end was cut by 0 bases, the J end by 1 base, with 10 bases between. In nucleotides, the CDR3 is TGTGCCAGCAGCTTAGCTAGCCGTCCGTCCTACAATGAGCAGTTCTTC. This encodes CASSLASRPSYNEQFF.

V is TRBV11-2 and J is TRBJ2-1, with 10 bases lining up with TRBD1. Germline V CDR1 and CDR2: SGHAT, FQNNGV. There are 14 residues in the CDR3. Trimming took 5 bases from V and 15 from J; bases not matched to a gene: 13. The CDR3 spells CASSPSRAGQGLFF. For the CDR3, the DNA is TGTGCCAGCAGCCCCTCCAGGGCGGGACAGGGGTTGTTCTTC.

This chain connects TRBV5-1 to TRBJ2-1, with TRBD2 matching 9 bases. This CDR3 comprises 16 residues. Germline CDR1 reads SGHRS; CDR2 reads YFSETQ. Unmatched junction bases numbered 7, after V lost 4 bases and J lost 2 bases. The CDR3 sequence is CASSTRLAETYNEQFF. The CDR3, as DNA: TGCGCCAGCAGCACCCGACTAGCGGAGACCTACAATGAGCAGTTCTTC.

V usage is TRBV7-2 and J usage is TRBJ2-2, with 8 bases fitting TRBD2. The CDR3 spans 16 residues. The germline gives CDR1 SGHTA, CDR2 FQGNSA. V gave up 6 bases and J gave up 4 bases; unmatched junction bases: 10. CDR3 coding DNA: TGTGCCAGCAGTCCGGCGGGGGGACGGCGCACCGGGGAGCTGTTTTTT. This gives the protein CASSPAGGRRTGELFF.

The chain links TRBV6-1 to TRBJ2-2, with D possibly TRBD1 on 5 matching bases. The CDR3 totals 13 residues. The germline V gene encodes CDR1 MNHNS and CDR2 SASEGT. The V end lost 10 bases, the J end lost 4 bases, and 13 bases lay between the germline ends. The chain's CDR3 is CATDSPLTGELFF. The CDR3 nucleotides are TGTGCCACCGACAGCCCCCTCACCGGGGAGCTGTTTTTT.

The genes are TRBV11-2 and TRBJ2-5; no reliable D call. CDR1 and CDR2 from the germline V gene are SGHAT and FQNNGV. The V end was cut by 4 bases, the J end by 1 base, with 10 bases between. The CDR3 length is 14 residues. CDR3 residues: CASSSWQGQETQYF. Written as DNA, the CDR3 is TGTGCCAGCAGCTCGTGGCAAGGCCAAGAGACCCAGTACTTC.

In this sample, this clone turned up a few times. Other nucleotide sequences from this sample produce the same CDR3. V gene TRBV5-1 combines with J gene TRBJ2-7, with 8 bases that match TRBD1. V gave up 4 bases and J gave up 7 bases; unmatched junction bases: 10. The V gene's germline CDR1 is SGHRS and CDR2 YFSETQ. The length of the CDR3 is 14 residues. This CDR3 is CASSPGQGAYEQYF. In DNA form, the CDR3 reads TGCGCCAGCAGCCCAGGGCAGGGGGCTTATGAGCAGTACTTC.

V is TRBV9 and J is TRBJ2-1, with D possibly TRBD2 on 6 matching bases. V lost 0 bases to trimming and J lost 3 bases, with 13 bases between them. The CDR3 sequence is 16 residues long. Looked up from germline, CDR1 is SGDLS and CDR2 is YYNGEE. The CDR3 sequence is CASSVVGGAVYNEQFF. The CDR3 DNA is TGTGCCAGCAGCGTAGTGGGGGGAGCGGTCTACAATGAGCAGTTCTTC. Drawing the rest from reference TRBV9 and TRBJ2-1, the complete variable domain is DSGVTQTPKHLITATGQRVTLRCSPRSGDLSVYWYQQSLDQGLQFLIQYYNGEERAKGNILERFSAQQFPDLHSELNLSSLELGDSALYFCASSVVGGAVYNEQFFGPGTRLTVL.

The CDR3 coding sequence is TGCGCCAGCAGCCTCACAGGGGCCCCCACAGATACGCAGTATTTT. Residues: CASSLTGAPTDTQYF. The rearrangement uses TRBV4-1 and TRBJ2-3, with TRBD1 matching 7 bases. The CDR3 totals 15 residues. Germline assignment: CDR1 MGHRA and CDR2 YSYEKL. J was trimmed by 2 bases and V by 4 bases; bases with no gene match: 6.

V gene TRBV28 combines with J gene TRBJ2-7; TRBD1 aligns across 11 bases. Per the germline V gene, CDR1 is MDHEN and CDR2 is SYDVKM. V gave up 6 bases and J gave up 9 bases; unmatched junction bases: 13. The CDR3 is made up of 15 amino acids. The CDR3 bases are TGTGCCAGCAGCCGACCCGGGACAGGGGGTATTTGGCAGTACTTC. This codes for CASSRPGTGGIWQYF.

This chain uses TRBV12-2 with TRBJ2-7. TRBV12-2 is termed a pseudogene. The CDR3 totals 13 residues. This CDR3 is CASRLEGFYEQYF. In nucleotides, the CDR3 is TGTGCAAGTCGCTTAGAGGGTTTTTACGAGCAGTACTTC.

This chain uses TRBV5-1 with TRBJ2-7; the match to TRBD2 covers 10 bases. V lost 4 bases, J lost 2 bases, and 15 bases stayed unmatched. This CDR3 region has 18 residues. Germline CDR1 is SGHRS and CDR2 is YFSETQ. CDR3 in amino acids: CASSPGGAGGPRTYEQYF. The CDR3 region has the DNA TGCGCCAGCAGCCCCGGTGGAGCGGGAGGGCCAAGGACCTACGAGCAGTACTTC.